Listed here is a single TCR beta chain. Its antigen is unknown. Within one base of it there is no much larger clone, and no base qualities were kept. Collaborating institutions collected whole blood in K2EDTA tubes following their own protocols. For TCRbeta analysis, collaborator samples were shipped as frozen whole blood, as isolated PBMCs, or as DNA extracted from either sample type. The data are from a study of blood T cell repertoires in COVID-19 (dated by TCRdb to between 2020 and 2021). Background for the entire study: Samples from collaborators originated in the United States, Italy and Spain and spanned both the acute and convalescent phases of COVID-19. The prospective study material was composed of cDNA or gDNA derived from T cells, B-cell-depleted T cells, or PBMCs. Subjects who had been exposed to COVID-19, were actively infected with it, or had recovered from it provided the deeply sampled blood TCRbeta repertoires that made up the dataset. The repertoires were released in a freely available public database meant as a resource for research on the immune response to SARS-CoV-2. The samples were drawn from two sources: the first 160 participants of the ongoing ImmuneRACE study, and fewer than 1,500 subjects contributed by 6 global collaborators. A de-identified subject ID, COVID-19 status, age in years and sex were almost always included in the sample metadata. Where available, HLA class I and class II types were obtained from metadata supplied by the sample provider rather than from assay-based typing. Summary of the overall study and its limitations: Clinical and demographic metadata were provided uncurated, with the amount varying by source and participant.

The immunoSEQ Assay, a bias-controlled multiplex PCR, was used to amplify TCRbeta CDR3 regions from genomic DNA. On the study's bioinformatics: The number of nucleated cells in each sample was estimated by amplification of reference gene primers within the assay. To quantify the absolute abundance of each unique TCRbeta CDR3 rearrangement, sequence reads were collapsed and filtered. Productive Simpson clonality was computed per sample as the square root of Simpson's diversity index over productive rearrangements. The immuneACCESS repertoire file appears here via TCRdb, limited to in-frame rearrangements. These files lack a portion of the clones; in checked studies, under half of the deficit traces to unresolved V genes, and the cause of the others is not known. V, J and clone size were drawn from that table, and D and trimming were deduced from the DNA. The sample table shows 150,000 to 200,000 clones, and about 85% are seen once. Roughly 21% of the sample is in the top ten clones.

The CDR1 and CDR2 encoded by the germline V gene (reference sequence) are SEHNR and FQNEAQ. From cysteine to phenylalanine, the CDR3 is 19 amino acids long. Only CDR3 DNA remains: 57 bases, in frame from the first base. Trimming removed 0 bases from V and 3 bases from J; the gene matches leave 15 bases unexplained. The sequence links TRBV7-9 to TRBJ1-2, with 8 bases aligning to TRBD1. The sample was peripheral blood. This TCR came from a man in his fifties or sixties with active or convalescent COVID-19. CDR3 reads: CASSLAVGKRQGLYYGYTF. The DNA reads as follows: TGTGCCAGCAGCTTAGCTGTGGGGAAACGACAGGGGCTTTACTATGGCTACACCTTC.